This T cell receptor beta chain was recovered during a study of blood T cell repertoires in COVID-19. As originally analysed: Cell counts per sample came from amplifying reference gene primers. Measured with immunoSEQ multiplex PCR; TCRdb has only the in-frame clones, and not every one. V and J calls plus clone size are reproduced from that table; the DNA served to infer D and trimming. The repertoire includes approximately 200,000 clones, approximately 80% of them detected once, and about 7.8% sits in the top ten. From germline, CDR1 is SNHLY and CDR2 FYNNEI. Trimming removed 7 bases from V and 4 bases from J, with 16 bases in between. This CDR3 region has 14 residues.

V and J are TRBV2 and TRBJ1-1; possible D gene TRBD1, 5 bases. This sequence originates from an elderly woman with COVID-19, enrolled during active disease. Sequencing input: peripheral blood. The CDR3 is CASTRGAGSTEAFF. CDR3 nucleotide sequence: TGTGCCAGCACCCGCGGGGCGGGGAGCACTGAAGCTTTCTTT.